This TCR beta chain appears in the sequencing data of a study of PD-L1 blockade in urothelial cancer. Across the whole study: Prior chemotherapy ranged from 0 to 3 regimens per patient. Whole-study results and caveats: The study found that durable-benefit patients expanded tumor-associated blood clones more at 3 weeks.

CDR3 length: 13 residues. The trim removed 5 bases at V and 7 bases at J, leaving 6 bases unmatched. The germline V gene has CDR1 SGHAT and CDR2 FQNNGV. Measured with immunoSEQ multiplex PCR; TCRdb has only the in-frame clones, and not every one. The sample carries 50,000 or so clones, approximately 86% recorded once. Details on this clone: Its antigen is as yet unknown.

Time point defined: peripheral blood 6 weeks after treatment start. Sampling of each patient yielded between 1 and 8 specimens, collected pretreatment and on-treatment. This TCR derives from a man aged 60 to 69 with urothelial cancer. V and J are TRBV11-2 and TRBJ1-1, with TRBD1 matching over 8 bases. Source: PBMCs, taken around atezolizumab (anti-PD-L1) treatment. In nucleotides, the CDR3 is TGTGCCAGCAGCACAGGACAGGGTAATGAAGCTTTCTTT. This translates into CASSTGQGNEAFF.